The sequence of this TCR beta chain was determined in a study of T-cell memory formation after mild COVID-19. In the study overall: For the most part, TCR clusters were specific to one donor.

TCRdb called the 5' RACE reads again in MiXCR, with one record for every CDR3 protein. In the table there are tens of thousands of distinct CDR3 sequences, over 12% of which are singletons. Turning to this clonotype: Its target is unknown.

Study-level points and caveats: Contracting clones, day 15 to 85, had balanced CD4/CD8, and later expanders favored CD4+. Shrinking CD4+ clones were chiefly CM and EM; CD8+ ones were chiefly EMRA.

This TCR was sampled from a young man who had mild COVID-19 (a few samples of this study predate the infection). Cell type and time point are not known. The sample taken for sequencing was PBMCs or a T cell subset sorted from them (not recorded which).

CDR3 amino acids: CAIGRAGRTGELFF. The CDR3 DNA is TGTGCCATCGGCCGGGCGGGTCGCACCGGGGAGCTGTTTTTT. The chain uses TRBV10-3 and TRBJ2-2; D might be TRBD2 (5 bases). This CDR3 is built from 14 residues. Trimming cost V 8 bases and J 4 bases, with 14 bases left between them. The germline CDR1 and CDR2 sequences are ENHRY and SYGVKD.